This entry describes one TCR beta chain. The data were taken from a study of blood T cell repertoires in COVID-19. Overall study: Samples came from the United States, Italy and Spain, spanning acute and convalescent COVID-19.

Per the original methods: Amplifying reference gene primers gave estimates of nucleated cell counts. Produced via immunoSEQ multiplex PCR; TCRdb's table is partial and in-frame only. V and J calls plus clone size are reproduced from that table; the DNA served to infer D and trimming. The data show around 46,000 clones, with about 86% seen just once and about 5% held by the top ten. Germline CDR1 is MNHEY and CDR2 is SVGAGI. There are 15 residues in the CDR3. Trimming removed 5 bases from V and 0 bases from J; junction bases left unmatched: 6. This TCR derives from a man aged 40-55 years with active COVID-19. The J gene is TRBJ1-1, the V gene TRBV6-5, with 7 positions matching TRBD1. The sample taken for sequencing was peripheral blood. This CDR3 reads CASSPGQFMNTEAFF. CDR3 DNA sequence: TGTGCCAGCAGTCCGGGACAGTTCATGAACACTGAAGCTTTCTTT.